The clone carrying this T cell receptor (beta chain) came up a few times. Its specificity is not known. A much larger clone is a single base away; this may be a read error. TCRbeta libraries were built with three rounds of nested PCR, modified from ARM-PCR. TCRdb passed the multiplex PCR reads through MiXCR, listing each CDR3 protein once. The table has some 80,000 distinct CDR3 sequences, approximately 82% seen once; the top ten hold 40%. This sample's RNA came from whole unsorted tissue. This non-tumor lung sample came from over 3 cm beyond the tumor edge. The sample comes from a study of tumor and adjacent non-tumor tissue in lung cancer. Study-level points and caveats: Normal lung showed higher cumulative top 100 clone frequency than tumor.

Sequences were obtained from distant non-tumor lung tissue. The clonotype originates from a man between 65 and 85 years old with non-small cell lung cancer.

CDR3 residues: CAISGRSSYNEQLF. The CDR3 DNA follows: TGTGCCATCAGTGGTAGGAGCTCCTACAATGAGCAGCTCTTC. The chain has TRBV10-3 and TRBJ2-1, with no clear D. Germline V gene data show CDR1 as ENHRY and CDR2 as SYGVKD. This CDR3 comprises 14 residues.